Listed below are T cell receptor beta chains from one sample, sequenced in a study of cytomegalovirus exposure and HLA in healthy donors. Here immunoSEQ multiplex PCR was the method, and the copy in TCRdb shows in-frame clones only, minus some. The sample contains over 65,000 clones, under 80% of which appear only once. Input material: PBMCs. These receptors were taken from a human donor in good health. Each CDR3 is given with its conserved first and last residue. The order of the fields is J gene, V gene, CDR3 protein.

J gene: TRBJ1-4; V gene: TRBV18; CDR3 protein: CASSPRSGDELFF
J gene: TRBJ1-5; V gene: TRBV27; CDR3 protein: CASSSYEQEGQPQHF
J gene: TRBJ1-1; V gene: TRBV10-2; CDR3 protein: CASSLGGSDEAFF
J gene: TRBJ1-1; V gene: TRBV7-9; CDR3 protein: CASRPTGGTAEAFF
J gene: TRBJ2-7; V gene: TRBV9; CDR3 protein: CASSVGQGLYEQYF
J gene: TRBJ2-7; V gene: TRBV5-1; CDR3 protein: CASSLGMARLSSYEQYF
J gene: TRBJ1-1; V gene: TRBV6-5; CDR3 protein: CASSYLGTDNTEAFF
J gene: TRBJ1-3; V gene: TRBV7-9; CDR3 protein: CASRRDSSGNTIYF
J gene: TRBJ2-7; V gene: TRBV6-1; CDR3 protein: CASSETGTGGYEQYF
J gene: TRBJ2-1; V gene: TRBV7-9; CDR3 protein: CASSLDRGKTSSYNEQFF
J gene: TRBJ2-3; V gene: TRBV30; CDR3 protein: CAWTPSQGLLSDTQYF
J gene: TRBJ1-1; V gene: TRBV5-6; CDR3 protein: CASSLGQFAEAFF
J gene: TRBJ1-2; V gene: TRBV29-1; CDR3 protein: CSVPTGGYGYTF
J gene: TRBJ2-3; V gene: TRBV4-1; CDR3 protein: CASSPRDTSTSTDTQYF
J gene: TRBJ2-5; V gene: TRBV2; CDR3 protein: CASIFSPEGETQYF
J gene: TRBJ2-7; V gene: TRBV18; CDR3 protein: CASSGQGGQGAAYEQYF
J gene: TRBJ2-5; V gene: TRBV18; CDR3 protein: CASSPLAQETQYF
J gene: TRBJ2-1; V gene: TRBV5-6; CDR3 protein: CASSLAWRGSSYNEQFF
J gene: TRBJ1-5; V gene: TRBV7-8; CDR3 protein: CASSLFRSNQPQHF
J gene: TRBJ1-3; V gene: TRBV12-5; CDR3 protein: CASGLDQGFDTIYF
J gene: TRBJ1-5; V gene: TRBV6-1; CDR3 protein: CASRPGLSNQPQHF
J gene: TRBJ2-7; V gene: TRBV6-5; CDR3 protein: CASRGVGGADEQYF
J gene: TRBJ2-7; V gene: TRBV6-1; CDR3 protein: CASSEEETEPYEQYF
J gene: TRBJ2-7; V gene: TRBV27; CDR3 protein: CASSPGTNGNEQYF
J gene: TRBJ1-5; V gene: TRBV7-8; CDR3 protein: CASSLGDRGKYSNQPQHF
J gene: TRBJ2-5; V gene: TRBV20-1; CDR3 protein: CSASYPETQYF
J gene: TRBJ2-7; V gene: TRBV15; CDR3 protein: CATSSPGISYEQYF
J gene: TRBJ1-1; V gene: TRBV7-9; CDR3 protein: CASSSPPADWNTEAFF
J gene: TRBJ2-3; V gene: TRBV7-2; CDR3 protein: CASRLAGGPDTQYF
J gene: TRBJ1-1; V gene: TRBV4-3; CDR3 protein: CASSQLPGEGGSLISNTEAFF
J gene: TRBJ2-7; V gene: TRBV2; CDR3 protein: CASSETGLGIYEQYF
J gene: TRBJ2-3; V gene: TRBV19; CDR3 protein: CASGGGGTADTQYF
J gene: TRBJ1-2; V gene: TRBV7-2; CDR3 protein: CASSLYSYGYTF
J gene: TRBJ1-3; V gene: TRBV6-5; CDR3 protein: CASSYTPPYSGNTIYF
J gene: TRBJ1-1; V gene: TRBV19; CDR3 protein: CASSIQGYTEAFF
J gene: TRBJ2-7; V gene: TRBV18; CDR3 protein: CASSLRGRVRTYEQYF
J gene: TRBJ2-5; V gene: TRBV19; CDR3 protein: CASSRLDRVAETQYF
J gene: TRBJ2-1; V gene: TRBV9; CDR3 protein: CASSARLGQFNEQFF
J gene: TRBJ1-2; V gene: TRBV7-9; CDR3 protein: CASSLRGTKDYGYTF
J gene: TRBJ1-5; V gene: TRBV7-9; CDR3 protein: CASSASGSNQPQNF
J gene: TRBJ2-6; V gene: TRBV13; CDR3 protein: CASSRGQVALSGANVLTF
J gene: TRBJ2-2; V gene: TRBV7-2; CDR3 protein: CASSFQTTNTGELFF
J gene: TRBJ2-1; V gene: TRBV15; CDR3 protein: CATSKGGDHNEQFF
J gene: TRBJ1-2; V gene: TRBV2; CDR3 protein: CARAGTGSGYTF
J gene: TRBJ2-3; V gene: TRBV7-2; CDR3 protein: CASSDPGLAPTDTQYF
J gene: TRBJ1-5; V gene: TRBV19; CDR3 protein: CASSIPTGPQHF
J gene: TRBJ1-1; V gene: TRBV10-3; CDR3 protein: CATAGQGGTEAFF
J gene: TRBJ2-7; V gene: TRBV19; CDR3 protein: CASTPDRGLNEQYF
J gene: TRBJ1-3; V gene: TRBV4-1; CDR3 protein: CASSQDIGGGWGNTIYF
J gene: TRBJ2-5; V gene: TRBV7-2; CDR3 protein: CASSLDRGETQYF
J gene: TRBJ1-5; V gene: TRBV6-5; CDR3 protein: CASSSEGAGNQPQHF
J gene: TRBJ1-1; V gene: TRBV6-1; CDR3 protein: CASMTGVGTEAFF
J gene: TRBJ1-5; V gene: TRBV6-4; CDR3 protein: CASSEVEGFQPQHF
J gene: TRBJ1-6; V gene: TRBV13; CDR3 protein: CASSPQGRGSSPLHF
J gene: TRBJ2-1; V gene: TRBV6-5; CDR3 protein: CASSYRAGGLGEQFF
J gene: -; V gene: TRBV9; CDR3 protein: CASSATPNHYEQYF
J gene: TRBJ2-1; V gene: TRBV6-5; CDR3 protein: CASSYGEGGEQFF
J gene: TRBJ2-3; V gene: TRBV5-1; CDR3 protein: CASSLGGSTDTQYF
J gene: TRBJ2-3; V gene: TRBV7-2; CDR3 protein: CASSEGIAPDTQYF
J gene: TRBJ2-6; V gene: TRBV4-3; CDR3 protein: CASSRQGDSGANVLTF